This TCR beta chain was documented in a study of early T cells in non-severe SARS-CoV-2 infection. TCRdb reanalysed the 5' RACE reads using MiXCR and keeps one entry per CDR3 protein. Of under 85,000 distinct CDR3 sequences in the sample, over 10% were seen once. The germline V and J ends were trimmed by 4 bases and 8 bases, with 7 bases remaining between them. The CDR3 has 11 residues. The V gene's germline CDR1 is SGHRS and CDR2 YFSETQ. Sequencing used whole blood, obtained at baseline. This chain links TRBV5-1 with TRBJ2-1; no clear D gene. This receptor was identified in an adult who was a healthcare worker with PCR-confirmed SARS-CoV-2 infection or an uninfected control (not recorded which). The CDR3 sequence is CASSPEYEQFF. The DNA for the CDR3 is TGCGCCAGCAGCCCCGAGTATGAGCAGTTCTTC.